The 15 T cell receptor beta chains reported below all come from one sample, sequenced in a study of quantifying T cell responses using KT2 cells. Study-wide background: Reverse transcription used primers in the TCR alpha and beta constant regions.

An oligo carrying a UMI was ligated to the cDNA 3' end. First-round PCR used roughly 4 cycles and beta primers RC1.1 and RC1.2 covering TRBC1 and TRBC2. Via MiXCR, TCRdb re-called the UMI-ligation and nested PCR reads, giving one row per CDR3 protein. This table holds tens of thousands of distinct CDR3 sequences, 6% to 9.5% found once. Sequenced: PBMCs spiked with cells of the T cell clone KT2. The origin of the receptors is a human donor.

The V and J genes are TRBV15 and TRBJ2-3, with D possibly being TRBD1 or TRBD2 (5 bases each). The V gene lost 5 bases and the J gene lost 3 bases, with 9 bases spanning the gap. The CDR3 extends over 13 amino acids. Germline lookup yields CDR1 LNHNV and CDR2 YYDKDF (reference sequence). CDR3 amino acids: CATSGGKTDTQYF. The CDR3 DNA reads TGTGCCACCAGCGGGGGAAAGACAGATACGCAGTATTTT.

The J gene is TRBJ2-1, the V gene TRBV20-1; 9 bases fit TRBD2. The CDR3 loop spans 14 amino acids. J gave up 6 bases and V 6 bases, and 9 bases lay outside the gene matches. CDR1 is DFQATT, CDR2 SNEGSKA, per germline (reference sequence). The CDR3 region has the DNA TGCAGTGCCTCGGGACTAGCCCTCGGCAATGAGCAGTTCTTC. Its protein is CSASGLALGNEQFF.

This clonotype was observed a handful of times. The DNA for the CDR3 is TGTGCCAGCGCCGAGCTAGCGGGTGATTCAGATACGCAGTATTTT. Amino acids: CASAELAGDSDTQYF. The V and J genes are TRBV6-1 and TRBJ2-3, with 8 bases aligning to TRBD2. Unmatched junction bases numbered 11, after V lost 8 bases and J lost 4 bases. CDR1 and CDR2 from the germline V gene are MNHNS and SASEGT. The CDR3 has 15 residues.

This rearrangement joins TRBV12-3 or TRBV12-4 to TRBJ1-1; D may be TRBD1 (6 bases). The CDR3 loop spans 19 amino acids. The V end was cut by 3 bases, the J end by 1 base, with 24 bases between. This CDR3 reads CASSFGRLTGRRENTEAFF. CDR3 DNA: TGTGCCAGCAGTTTTGGGCGTCTGACAGGCCGACGAGAGAACACTGAAGCTTTCTTT.

This clonotype was detected once. A single base separates this from a much larger clone, so it may be a read error. The chain uses TRBV29-1 and TRBJ1-2; 7 bases agree with TRBD1. The CDR3 covers 14 residues. Germline-derived CDR1 and CDR2 are SQVTM and ANQGSEA. The CDR3: CSIDRTGANYGYTF. CDR3 nucleotides: TGCAGCATTGACCGAACAGGGGCGAACTATGGCTACACCTTC.

There are a few counts of this clonotype. The rearrangement uses TRBV20-1 and TRBJ2-7, with D possibly being TRBD1 or TRBD2 (5 bases each). CDR3 size: 15 residues. In germline, CDR1 is DFQATT, CDR2 SNEGSKA (reference sequence). The V and J ends lost 0 bases and 0 bases respectively, with 12 bases between them. The CDR3 reads CSARDHKGPSYEQYF. The CDR3 DNA reads as TGCAGTGCTAGAGATCATAAGGGACCCTCCTACGAGCAGTACTTC.

This clonotype was observed a few times. The V gene is TRBV28, the J gene TRBJ2-3; the match to TRBD2 covers 14 bases. V gave up 8 bases and J gave up 2 bases; unmatched junction bases: 6. The CDR3 is made up of 16 amino acids. Per the germline V gene, CDR1 is MDHEN and CDR2 is SYDVKM. The DNA for the CDR3 is TGTGCCAGCTGCGGGACTAGCGGGAGTGACACAGATACGCAGTATTTT. Protein product: CASCGTSGSDTDTQYF.

This clonotype was picked up many times. The chain has TRBV29-1 and TRBJ2-1; perhaps TRBD1 as D (6 bases). The CDR3 spans 14 residues. CDR1 is SQVTM, CDR2 ANQGSEA, per germline. V was trimmed by 7 bases and J by 7 bases, leaving 20 bases between them. Here the CDR3 DNA reads TGCAGCGCTCTCCGTTCAGGACAGCCGAATGAGCAGTTCTTC. This sequence encodes CSALRSGQPNEQFF.

The rearrangement uses TRBV3-1 and TRBJ2-5; D unclear. V was pared by 2 bases and J by 2 bases, with 15 bases between. Germline CDR1 is LGHDT and CDR2 is YNNKEL (reference sequence). The CDR3 consists of 16 residues. CDR3 sequence: CASSQRLHGPQETQYF. CDR3 nucleotide sequence: TGTGCCAGCAGCCAACGTCTCCACGGGCCTCAAGAGACCCAGTACTTC.

The CDR3, as DNA: TGTGCCAGCAGCGTAGGGACTAGCTATGAGCAGTTCTTC. Its protein is CASSVGTSYEQFF. The chain combines TRBV9 with TRBJ2-1; 8 bases line up with TRBD2. CDR1 is SGDLS, CDR2 YYNGEE, per germline. The CDR3 is 13 residues long. V was clipped by 0 bases and J by 8 bases; unmatched bases: 1.

This clonotype was detected many times. The genes are TRBV12-3 or TRBV12-4 and TRBJ1-5, with 7 bases fitting TRBD1. V shed 4 bases and J 2 bases; nucleotides not matched to a gene: 2. The CDR3 loop spans 14 amino acids. CDR3 sequence: CASSYGQGNQPQHF. In DNA, the CDR3 is TGTGCCAGCAGTTACGGACAGGGCAATCAGCCCCAGCATTTT.

Many counts were recorded for this clonotype. The gene calls are TRBV6-1 and TRBJ1-5, with D tentatively TRBD1 (5 bases). Per germline, CDR1 MNHNS and CDR2 SASEGT. This CDR3 is 14 amino acids long. Trimming removed 6 bases at V and 4 bases at J, with 13 bases between. The CDR3 region is CASRGGIVNQPQHF. The CDR3 DNA follows: TGTGCCAGCAGGGGGGGAATCGTGAATCAGCCCCAGCATTTT.

This clonotype has at least ten counts. This rearrangement joins TRBV3-1 to TRBJ2-7, with 10 nucleotides matching TRBD2. J gave up 2 bases and V 6 bases, and 7 bases lay outside the gene matches. This CDR3 comprises 15 residues. The germline CDR1 and CDR2 sequences are LGHDT and YNNKEL (reference sequence). The CDR3 DNA is TGTGCCAGCAGTCCTGGACTAGCGGATACCTACGAGCAGTACTTC. Protein: CASSPGLADTYEQYF.

This clonotype has more than one count but fewer than ten. The gene calls are TRBV19 and TRBJ2-1; D is perhaps TRBD1 (5 bases). Germline values: CDR1 LNHDA, CDR2 SQIVND (reference sequence). The CDR3 runs to 15 residues. V lost 5 bases and J lost 2, with 13 bases in between. In DNA form, the CDR3 reads TGTGCCAGTAGTTTGAGACAGATTACCTACAATGAGCAGTTCTTC. It codes for CASSLRQITYNEQFF. Drawing the rest from reference TRBV19 and TRBJ2-1, the complete variable domain is DGGITQSPKYLFRKEGQNVTLSCEQNLNHDAMYWYRQDPGQGLRLIYYSQIVNDFQKGDIAEGYSVSREKKESFPLTVTSAQKNPTAFYLCASSLRQITYNEQFFGPGTRLTVL.

This chain uses TRBV6-2 or TRBV6-3 with TRBJ2-7; D gene uncertain. The germline V gene has CDR1 MNHEY and CDR2 SVGEGT. The CDR3 covers 15 residues. Trimming left V 7 bases short and J 0 bases short, with 16 bases between. The CDR3 spells CASTVLEDASYEQYF. CDR3 bases: TGTGCCAGCACCGTACTCGAGGACGCCTCCTACGAGCAGTACTTC.